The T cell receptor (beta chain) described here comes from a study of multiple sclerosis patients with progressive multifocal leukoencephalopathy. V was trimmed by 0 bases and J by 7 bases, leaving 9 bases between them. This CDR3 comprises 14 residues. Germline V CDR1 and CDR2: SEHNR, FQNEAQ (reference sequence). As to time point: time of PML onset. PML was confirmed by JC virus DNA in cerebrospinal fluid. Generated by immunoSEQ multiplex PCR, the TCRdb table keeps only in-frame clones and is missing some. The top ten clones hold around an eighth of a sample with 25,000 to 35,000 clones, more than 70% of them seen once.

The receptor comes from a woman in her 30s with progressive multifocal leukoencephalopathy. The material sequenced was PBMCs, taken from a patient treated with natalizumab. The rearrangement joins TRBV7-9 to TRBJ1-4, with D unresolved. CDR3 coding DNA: TGTGCCAGCAGCTTAGCGGCTGAAACTGAAAAACTGTTTTTT. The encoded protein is CASSLAAETEKLFF. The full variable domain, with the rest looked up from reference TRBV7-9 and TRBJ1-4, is DTGVSQNPRHKITKRGQNVTFRCDPISEHNRLYWYRQTLGQGPEFLTYFQNEAQLEKSRLLSDRFSAERPKGSFSTLEIQRTEQGDSAMYLCASSLAAETEKLFFGSGTQLSVL.